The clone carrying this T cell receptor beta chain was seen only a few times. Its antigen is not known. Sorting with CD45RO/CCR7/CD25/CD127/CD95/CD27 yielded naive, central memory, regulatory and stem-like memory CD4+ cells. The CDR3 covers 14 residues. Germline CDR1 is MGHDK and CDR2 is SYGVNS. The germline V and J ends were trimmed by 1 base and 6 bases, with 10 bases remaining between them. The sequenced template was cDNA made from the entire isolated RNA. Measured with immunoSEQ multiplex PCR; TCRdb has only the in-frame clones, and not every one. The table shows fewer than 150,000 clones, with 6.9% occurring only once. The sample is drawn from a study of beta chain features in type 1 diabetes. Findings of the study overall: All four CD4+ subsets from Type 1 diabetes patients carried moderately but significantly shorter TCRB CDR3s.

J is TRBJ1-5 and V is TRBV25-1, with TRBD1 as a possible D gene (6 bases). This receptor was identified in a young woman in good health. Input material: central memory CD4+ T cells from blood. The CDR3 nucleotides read TGTGCCAGCAGTGAATGGGGGGGCAGTCAGCCCCAGCATTTT. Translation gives CASSEWGGSQPQHF.